The rows below give T cell receptor beta chains drawn from one sample of a study of PD-1 blockade in classical Hodgkin lymphoma. Assay used: immunoSEQ multiplex PCR; TCRdb lists only in-frame clones, some missing. The sample has some 150,000 clones; about four fifths are singletons. The input for sequencing was peripheral blood mononuclear cells (PBMCs), taken before the second cycle of nivolumab. All receptors come from a human donor with classical Hodgkin lymphoma. Each CDR3 is given with its conserved first and last residue. Each record gives: J gene, clone size, V gene, D gene, CDR3 DNA, CDR3 protein. D genes are given only for firm matches. Clone size is given for some rows only: seen once, a few or many times, or a class if the clone is expanded.

TRBJ2-7 . TRBV7-2 TRBD2 TGTGCCAGCAGCTTCTCCCGGGGGGTCTACGAGCAGTACTTC CASSFSRGVYEQYF
TRBJ1-3 . TRBV9 TRBD1 TGTGCCAGCAGCGTAGGGCCAGGGGGACCATCCTCTGGAAACACCATATATTTT CASSVGPGGPSSGNTIYF
TRBJ2-7 . TRBV6-1 . TGTGCCAGCAGGGGGGGGTGGGACAGGTGGTCGGAGCAGTACTTC CASRGGWDRWSEQYF
TRBJ2-1 . TRBV6-5 TRBD2 TGTGCCAGCAGCCATCTAGCGGGGGCCTACAATGAGCAGTTCTTC CASSHLAGAYNEQFF
TRBJ2-7 . TRBV21-1 . TGTGCCAGCAGCGAAAAGTTAGGGGCGGACAGACGACAGTACGAGCAGTACTTC CASSEKLGADRRQYEQYF
TRBJ1-1 . TRBV16 . TGTGCCAGCAGCCGCGGACAGCTGAACACTGAAGCTTTCTTT CASSRGQLNTEAFF
TRBJ1-2 . TRBV28 . TGTGCCAGCAGTTTAGACTTGGGGGGCTACACCTTC CASSLDLGGYTF
TRBJ2-5 . TRBV4-3 TRBD1 TGCGCCAGCAGCCAGTCGGCAGCCCAGGGGGTGGAGACCCAGTACTTC CASSQSAAQGVETQYF
TRBJ2-7 few TRBV5-1 TRBD2 TGCGCCAGCAGCTTGGGTGCTGCGGTAGCGGGAGCCTACGAGCAGTACTTC CASSLGAAVAGAYEQYF
TRBJ2-2 . TRBV2 . TGTGCCAGCAGTGCTTTGCGGATGAACACCGGGGAGCTGTTTTTT CASSALRMNTGELFF
TRBJ1-1 . TRBV5-6 TRBD1 TGTGCCAGCAGCTTGGTGAGGGGGCTCACTGAAGCTTTCTTT CASSLVRGLTEAFF
TRBJ2-4 . TRBV18 . TGTGCCAGCTCACCATGGCCCCTGGGCAAAAACATTCAGTACTTC CASSPWPLGKNIQYF
TRBJ1-4 few TRBV7-2 TRBD1 TGTGCCAGCAGCTTAGTAGGACAGGGGGAAAAACTGTTTTTT CASSLVGQGEKLFF
TRBJ2-1 . TRBV27 . TGTGCCAGCAAAGGATACAATGAGCAGTTCTTC CASKGYNEQFF
TRBJ2-3 . TRBV7-9 . TGTGCCAGCAGCTTAAGGGGGGAAAATACGCAGTATTTT CASSLRGENTQYF
TRBJ2-2 few TRBV10-3 . TGTGCCACCCAGGTTAGCGGTAACACCGGGGAGCTGTTTTTT CATQVSGNTGELFF
TRBJ1-1 . TRBV5-8 TRBD1 TGTGCCAGCAGCCTGATACAGGGGTTCCCCACTGAAGCTTTCTTT CASSLIQGFPTEAFF
TRBJ1-1 . TRBV29-1 . TGCAGCGCCCACGGGTGGAACACTGAAGCTTTCTTT CSAHGWNTEAFF
TRBJ1-4 . TRBV13 . TGTGCCAGCAGCATAGGGACGGCAACTAATGAAAAACTGTTTTTT CASSIGTATNEKLFF
TRBJ2-5 . TRBV30 . TGTGCCTGGAGTGTAAGACTCCAAGAGACCCAGTACTTC CAWSVRLQETQYF
TRBJ2-7 few TRBV7-8 . TGTGCCAGCAGCTCGACTTGGTCCTACGAGCAGTACTTC CASSSTWSYEQYF
TRBJ1-1 few TRBV20-1 . TGCAGTGCTAGGGGGACGGGTGAAGCTTTCTTT CSARGTGEAFF
TRBJ2-1 . TRBV7-3 TRBD2 TGTGCCAGCAGCTCCTCTAGCGGGGGGTACTACAATGAGCAGTTCTTC CASSSSSGGYYNEQFF
TRBJ2-1 . TRBV10-3 TRBD2 TGTGCCATCAGTGAATCGAGGGGACTAGCGGGAGGGCGGGATGAGCAGTTCTTC CAISESRGLAGGRDEQFF
TRBJ2-1 . TRBV6-6 TRBD2 TGTGCCAGCAGTTACCGTACTAGCGGGATCAATGAGCAGTTCTTC CASSYRTSGINEQFF
TRBJ2-1 . TRBV5-1 TRBD2 TGCGCCAGTTCTCCCGGGACTAGCGGGAATGAGCAGTTCTTC CASSPGTSGNEQFF
TRBJ2-7 . TRBV19 . TGTGCCAGTAGTCACAACAGGGAAGGCGAGCAGTACTTC CASSHNREGEQYF
TRBJ1-1 . TRBV27 TRBD1 TGTGCCAGCAGGTTATACTCCGATCCGGGACAGATGAACACTGAAGCTTTCTTT CASRLYSDPGQMNTEAFF
TRBJ2-1 once TRBV14 TRBD2 TGTGCCAGCACCCGCGCCGGGACTAGCGGGTACAATGAGCAGTTCTTC CASTRAGTSGYNEQFF
TRBJ1-3 . TRBV19 . TGTGCCTCCTGGGGGCAGGGCTTCTCTGGAAACACCATATATTTT CASWGQGFSGNTIYF
TRBJ2-3 . TRBV9 . TGTGCCAGCAGCCCCCGCAGAGGGTCAGATACGCAGTATTTT CASSPRRGSDTQYF
TRBJ1-4 . TRBV9 . TGTGCCAGCAGCGCCGGGACCACTGAAAAACTGTTTTTT CASSAGTTEKLFF
TRBJ1-5 . TRBV5-4 TRBD1 TGTGCCAGCAGCTTTGGGGACAGGAGCAATCAGCCCCAGCATTTT CASSFGDRSNQPQHF
TRBJ2-7 . TRBV6-1 . TGTGCCAGCAGCCCCCGGAGGACTGGGTACGAGCAGTACTTC CASSPRRTGYEQYF
TRBJ2-7 . TRBV10-3 TRBD1 TGTGCCACCGCGGGACAGGGTAGTTACGAGCAGTACTTC CATAGQGSYEQYF
TRBJ1-1 many TRBV28 TRBD1 TGTGCCAGCAGTCTTCTTAGGGGGCCTAACACTGAAGCTTTCTTT CASSLLRGPNTEAFF
TRBJ2-1 . TRBV28 TRBD2 TGTGCCAGCAGTTTGGGCGGGAGCTACAATGAGCAGTTCTTC CASSLGGSYNEQFF
TRBJ2-6 . TRBV4-3 . TGCGCCAGCAGCCAAGTCCAGACAGCGCTCTCTGGGGCCAACGTCCTGACTTTC CASSQVQTALSGANVLTF
TRBJ2-7 . TRBV6-5 TRBD2 TGTGCCAGCAGTTCCGTTGCTAGCGGGAGATACGAGCAGTACTTC CASSSVASGRYEQYF
TRBJ2-5 . TRBV7-8 . TGTGCCAGCAGTTTACGGAGGGTTCGGTGGGAAGAGACCCAGTACTTC CASSLRRVRWEETQYF
TRBJ1-5 . TRBV2 TRBD1 TGTGCCAGCAGTTACGACAGGGGGCAAGGTCAGCCCCAGCATTTT CASSYDRGQGQPQHF
TRBJ1-5 once TRBV2 . TGTGCCAGCGCCAAGGGGTATAGCAATCAGCCCCAGCATTTT CASAKGYSNQPQHF
TRBJ1-2 . TRBV4-1 . TGCGCCAGCAGCCAGCCCCAGGGGTCAGGCTACACCTTC CASSQPQGSGYTF
TRBJ1-4 . TRBV6-1 . TGTGCCAGCAGCAACCCGGGACATGAGGAAAAACTGTTTTTT CASSNPGHEEKLFF
TRBJ2-3 . TRBV27 . TGTGCCAGCAGTTTATCGGGGGTTACGCAGTATTTT CASSLSGVTQYF
TRBJ1-5 . TRBV5-3 . TGTGCCAGAAGCTTGGCTGGGACGGGCAATCAGCCCCAGCATTTT CARSLAGTGNQPQHF
TRBJ2-3 . TRBV11-2 TRBD2 TGTGCCAGCAGCAGACTAGCGGCGAGCACAGATACGCAGTATTTT CASSRLAASTDTQYF
TRBJ1-1 . TRBV27 . TGTGCCAGCAGACGAGCAGCGAACACTGAAGCTTTCTTT CASRRAANTEAFF
TRBJ1-1 . TRBV6-6 . TGTGCCAGCAGTTACGGGGGGGGAAACACTGAAGCTTTCTTT CASSYGGGNTEAFF
TRBJ2-7 . TRBV11-3 TRBD1 TGTGCCAGCACCCTCCGGACAGGCAAAGTCGGAGGCAATTACGAGCAGTACTTC CASTLRTGKVGGNYEQYF
TRBJ2-7 . TRBV10-3 TRBD2 TGTGCCATCAGTGAGTCAGCGGGAGTGGACGAGCAGTACTTC CAISESAGVDEQYF
TRBJ2-7 . TRBV9 TRBD2 TGTGCCAGCAGTTTATCTAGCGGATACGAGCAGTACTTC CASSLSSGYEQYF
TRBJ1-2 . TRBV7-2 TRBD1 TGTGCCAGCAGCTTTTCGTCAGGGGGGTATGATGGCTACACCTTC CASSFSSGGYDGYTF
TRBJ2-7 . TRBV5-8 . TGTGCCAGCAGCCCCAGTTGGCTTTACGAGCAGTACTTC CASSPSWLYEQYF
TRBJ1-5 few TRBV10-3 . TGTGCCATCAGTGAGTCCGACTTGGGGCCCCAGCATTTT CAISESDLGPQHF